Included here is one T cell receptor (beta chain) sequence, with context. CDR1 and CDR2 (germline): LGHDT, YNNKEL (reference sequence). V gave up 4 bases and J gave up 1 base; unmatched junction bases: 9. The CDR3 consists of 16 residues. Per the original methods: Amplification of reference gene primers was used by the study to estimate nucleated cell counts. The assay was immunoSEQ multiplex PCR, and TCRdb's table has in-frame clones only and misses some. Clone size and V and J calls were adopted from that table, with D and trimming inferred from the DNA. The sample comprises about 260,000 clones, about 90% of which are singletons, and roughly 12% rests with the top ten. This entry belongs to a study of blood T cell repertoires in COVID-19. Turning to the study itself: Acute-phase and convalescent COVID-19 samples originated in the United States, Italy and Spain. From T cells, B-cell-depleted T cells, or PBMCs came the material, which was cDNA or gDNA.

Seattle enrolled patients during active infection and tracked them longitudinally. This clonotype was sampled from a woman aged 25 to 45 with COVID-19, enrolled during active disease. This rearrangement joins TRBV3-1 (or the pseudogene TRBV3-2) to TRBJ1-1; 7 bases align to TRBD1. The sample consisted of peripheral blood. As DNA, the CDR3 is TGTGCCAGCAGCCCACCAGGCAGGACAGGGAACACTGAAGCTTTCTTT. As protein: CASSPPGRTGNTEAFF.